This T cell receptor beta chain came from a study of a mutant IDH1 vaccine in newly diagnosed glioma. Study summary: Treated patients, about 60% male and around 40% female, averaged approximately 40 years of age.

The time point denotes: baseline, week 1 (first vaccination visit). Treatment here: pre-vaccination baseline after standard-of-care therapy. Each of the donors came in with new WHO grade 3 or 4 astrocytomas that were IDH1-mutant and ATRX-lost. The table came from immunoSEQ multiplex PCR; TCRdb's copy has only in-frame clones and leaves some out. Of over 25,000 clones listed, about 88% were seen once; the top ten hold about 4.9%. V lost 2 bases and J lost 0; bases outside the gene matches: 6. This CDR3 is built from 17 residues. Germline V gene data show CDR1 as SGHRS and CDR2 as YFSETQ. This clone has a handful of counts.

This receptor was identified in a woman aged 40-49 years with glioma. V and J are TRBV5-1 and TRBJ2-7, with TRBD2 matching over 12 bases. The sequencing here drew on PBMCs, taken from a glioma patient treated with radiotherapy, temozolomide or both. The CDR3 region has the DNA TGCGCCAGCAGCTTAACTAGCGGGAGGTCTCACTCCTACGAGCAGTACTTC. It yields the protein CASSLTSGRSHSYEQYF. Full variable domain (rest looked up from reference TRBV5-1 and TRBJ2-7): KAGVTQTPRYLIKTRGQQVTLSCSPISGHRSVSWYQQTPGQGLQFLFEYFSETQRNKGNFPGRFSGRQFSNSRSEMNVSTLELGDSALYLCASSLTSGRSHSYEQYFGPGTRLTVT.